Shown below are 7 T cell receptor beta chains from a single sample sequenced in a study of cytomegalovirus exposure and HLA in healthy donors. Use of 60 Vbeta and 13 Jbeta primers characterized the PCR. The method was immunoSEQ multiplex PCR; TCRdb's version includes in-frame clones alone and lacks a portion of them. Seen here are around 49,000 clones, 60% to 85% observed once, and the top ten hold approximately 7.7%. The sample comprised PBMCs. Every receptor here comes from a man younger than 45 in good health and CMV-seropositive.

The chain recombines TRBV11-2 with TRBJ2-7; TRBD2 is a possible D gene (5 bases). This CDR3 spans 14 amino acids. V was shortened by 10 bases and J by 3 bases, with 19 bases between the two germline ends. The germline V gene encodes CDR1 SGHAT and CDR2 FQNNGV. The CDR3 loop is CATRHTRKGYEQYF. CDR3 sequence (DNA): TGTGCCACCAGACACACTAGGAAAGGCTACGAGCAGTACTTC.

The chain combines TRBV7-9 with TRBJ1-6; D is perhaps TRBD1 (6 bases). Germline V gene sequence: CDR1 SEHNR, CDR2 FQNEAQ (reference sequence). The CDR3 runs to 15 residues. Trimming removed 7 bases from V and 3 bases from J, with 13 bases in between. In nucleotides, the CDR3 is TGTGCCAGCACCGAGGACAGTAACTATAATTCACCCCTCCACTTT. Residues: CASTEDSNYNSPLHF. The full variable domain, with the rest looked up from reference TRBV7-9 and TRBJ1-6, is DTGVSQNPRHKITKRGQNVTFRCDPISEHNRLYWYRQTLGQGPEFLTYFQNEAQLEKSRLLSDRFSAERPKGSFSTLEIQRTEQGDSAMYLCASTEDSNYNSPLHFGNGTRLTVT.

V gene TRBV5-1 combines with J gene TRBJ2-7, with a tentative D call TRBD1 (5 bases). V was trimmed by 0 bases and J by 2 bases, leaving 12 bases between them. CDR3 length: 15 residues. CDR1 is SGHRS, CDR2 YFSETQ, per germline. The CDR3 DNA reads TGCGCCAGCAGCTTGGCACCAGGGATGACCTACGAGCAGTACTTC. This encodes CASSLAPGMTYEQYF. Complete variable domain (other parts from reference TRBV5-1 and TRBJ2-7): KAGVTQTPRYLIKTRGQQVTLSCSPISGHRSVSWYQQTPGQGLQFLFEYFSETQRNKGNFPGRFSGRQFSNSRSEMNVSTLELGDSALYLCASSLAPGMTYEQYFGPGTRLTVT.

This clone was seen a single time. CDR3 bases: TGCAGCGGCAGGGTCAATGAGCAGTTCTTC. Encoded protein: CSGRVNEQFF. The chain recombines TRBV29-1 with TRBJ2-1; a weak D match, TRBD1 (5 bases). The CDR3 spans 10 residues. Germline CDR1 and CDR2: SQVTM and ANQGSEA. V was trimmed by 7 bases and J by 6 bases, leaving 7 bases between them.

This chain links TRBV5-5 with TRBJ2-1; the D is unclear. The CDR3 spans 13 residues. Germline assignment: CDR1 SGHKS and CDR2 YYEKEE (reference sequence). V was trimmed by 4 bases and J by 4 bases, leaving 9 bases between them. The DNA for the CDR3 is TGTGCCAGCAGCCCTTCTCTTTACAATGAGCAGTTCTTC. Its translation is CASSPSLYNEQFF.

The V call is TRBV27, the J call TRBJ1-4; D gene uncertain. This CDR3 comprises 14 residues. CDR1 and CDR2 from the germline V gene are MNHEY and SMNVEV (reference sequence). V lost 6 bases to trimming and J lost 7 bases, with 15 bases between them. The CDR3 region is CASRTMAASEKLFF. CDR3 nucleotides: TGTGCCAGCAGAACGATGGCGGCTAGTGAAAAACTGTTTTTT.

This clone occurred once. The chain couples TRBV5-1 to TRBJ2-5, with a weak D call TRBD1 (6 bases). The DNA matches TRBJ2-7 better at its end, which makes the J call doubtful. This CDR3 region has 14 residues. Germline values: CDR1 SGHRS, CDR2 YFSETQ. CDR3 in DNA: TGCGCCAGCAGCACCTCGGACAGTACCTACGAGCAGTACTTC. It specifies CASSTSDSTYEQYF.